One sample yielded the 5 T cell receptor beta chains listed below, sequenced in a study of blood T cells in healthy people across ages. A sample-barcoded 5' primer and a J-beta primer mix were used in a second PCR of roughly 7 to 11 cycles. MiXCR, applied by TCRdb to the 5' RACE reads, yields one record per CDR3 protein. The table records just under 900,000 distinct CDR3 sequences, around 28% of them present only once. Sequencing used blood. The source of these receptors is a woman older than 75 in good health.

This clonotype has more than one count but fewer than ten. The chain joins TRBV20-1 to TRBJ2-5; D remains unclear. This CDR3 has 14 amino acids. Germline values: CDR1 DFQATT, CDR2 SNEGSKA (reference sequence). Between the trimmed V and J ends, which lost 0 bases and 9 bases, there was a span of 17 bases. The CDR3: CSARDIQDPQAQYF. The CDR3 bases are TGCAGTGCTAGAGATATCCAGGACCCCCAGGCCCAGTACTTC.

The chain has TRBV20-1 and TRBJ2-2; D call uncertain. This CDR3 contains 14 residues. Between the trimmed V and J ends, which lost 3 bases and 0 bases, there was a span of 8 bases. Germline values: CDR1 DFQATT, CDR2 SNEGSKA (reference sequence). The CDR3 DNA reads TGCAGTGCTAGTAAGGGCGCGAACACCGGGGAGCTGTTTTTT. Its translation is CSASKGANTGELFF.

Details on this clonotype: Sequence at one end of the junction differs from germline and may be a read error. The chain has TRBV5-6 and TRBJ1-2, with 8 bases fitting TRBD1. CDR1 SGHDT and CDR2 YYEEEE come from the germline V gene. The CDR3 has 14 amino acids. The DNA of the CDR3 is TGTGTCAGCAGCTTGCCGGACAGGGTGTCTGGCTACACCTTC. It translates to CVSSLPDRVSGYTF.

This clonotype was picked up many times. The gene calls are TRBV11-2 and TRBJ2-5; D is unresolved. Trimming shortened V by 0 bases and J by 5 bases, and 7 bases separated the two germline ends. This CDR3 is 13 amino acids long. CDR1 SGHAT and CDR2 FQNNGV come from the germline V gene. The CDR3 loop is CASSLEALETQYF. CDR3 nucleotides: TGTGCCAGCAGCTTAGAAGCGTTGGAGACCCAGTACTTC. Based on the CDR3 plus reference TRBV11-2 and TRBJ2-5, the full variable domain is EAGVAQSPRYKIIEKRQSVAFWCNPISGHATLYWYQQILGQGPKLLIQFQNNGVVDDSQLPKDRFSAERLKGVDSTLKIQPAKLEDSAVYLCASSLEALETQYFGPGTRLLVL.

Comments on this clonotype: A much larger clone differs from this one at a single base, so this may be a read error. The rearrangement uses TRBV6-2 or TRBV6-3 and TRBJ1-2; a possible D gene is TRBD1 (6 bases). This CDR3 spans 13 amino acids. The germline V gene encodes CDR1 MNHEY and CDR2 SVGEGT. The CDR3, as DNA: TGTGCCAACAGTTACGGACAGCCTCCTGGCTACACCTTC. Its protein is CANSYGQPPGYTF.